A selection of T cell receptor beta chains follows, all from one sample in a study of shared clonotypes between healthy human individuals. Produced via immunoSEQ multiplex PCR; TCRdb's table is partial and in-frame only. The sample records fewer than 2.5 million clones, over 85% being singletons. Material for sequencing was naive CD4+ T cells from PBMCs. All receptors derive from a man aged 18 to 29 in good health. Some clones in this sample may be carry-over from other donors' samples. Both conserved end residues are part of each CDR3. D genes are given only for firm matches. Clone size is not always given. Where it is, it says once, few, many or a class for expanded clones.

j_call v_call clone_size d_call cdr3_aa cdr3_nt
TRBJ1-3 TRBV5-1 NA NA CASSYEGAGNTIYF TGCGCCAGCAGCTATGAAGGGGCTGGAAACACCATATATTTT
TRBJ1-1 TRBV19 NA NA CASTLGAGDTEAFF TGTGCCAGTACCCTAGGGGCCGGGGACACTGAAGCTTTCTTT
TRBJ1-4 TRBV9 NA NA CASSVGGTRGEKLFF TGTGCCAGCAGCGTGGGTGGGACCAGGGGTGAAAAACTGTTTTTT
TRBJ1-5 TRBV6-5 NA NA CASSYSRSFGQPQHF TGTGCCAGCAGTTACTCGAGGTCTTTCGGTCAGCCCCAGCATTTT
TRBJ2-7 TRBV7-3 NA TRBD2 CASSFLSSGIGKQYF TGTGCCAGCAGCTTCCTGTCTAGCGGGATTGGGAAGCAGTACTTC
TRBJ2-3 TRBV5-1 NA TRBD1 CASSKTGGSSTDTQYF TGCGCCAGCAGCAAAACAGGGGGATCGAGCACAGATACGCAGTATTTT
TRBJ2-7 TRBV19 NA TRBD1 CASSDRGVYEQYF TGTGCCAGTAGCGACAGGGGGGTCTACGAGCAGTACTTC
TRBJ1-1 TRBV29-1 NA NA CSVLSGPNTEAFF TGCAGCGTTCTTAGCGGGCCGAACACTGAAGCTTTCTTT
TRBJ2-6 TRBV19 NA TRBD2 CASRKWEGKAGANVLTF TGTGCCAGTAGAAAATGGGAGGGTAAGGCTGGGGCCAACGTCCTGACTTTC
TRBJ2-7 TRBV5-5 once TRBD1 CASSLNRGPYEQYF TGTGCCAGCAGCTTGAACAGGGGTCCCTACGAGCAGTACTTC
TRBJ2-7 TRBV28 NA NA CASTSAGTWEQYF TGTGCCAGTACCTCGGCCGGGACCTGGGAGCAGTACTTC
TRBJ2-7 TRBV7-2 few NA CASSTMGYEQYF TGTGCCAGCAGCACAATGGGCTACGAGCAGTACTTC
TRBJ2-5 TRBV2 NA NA CAGSLNSQEETQYF TGTGCCGGGTCGTTGAATTCTCAGGAAGAGACCCAGTACTTC
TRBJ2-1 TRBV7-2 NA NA CASSLARTLDNEQFF TGTGCCAGCAGCTTAGCTAGGACCCTCGACAATGAGCAGTTCTTC
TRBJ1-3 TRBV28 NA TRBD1 CASTETGEWNTIYF TGTGCCAGCACTGAAACAGGGGAATGGAACACCATATATTTT
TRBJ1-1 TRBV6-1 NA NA CASRVGPGSGTEAFF TGTGCCAGCAGGGTGGGCCCTGGGTCTGGCACTGAAGCTTTCTTT
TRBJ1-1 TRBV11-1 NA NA CASSLYLGAEAFF TGTGCCAGCAGCTTATATCTGGGGGCTGAAGCTTTCTTT
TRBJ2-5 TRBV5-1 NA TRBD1 CASSLAGQGAETQYF TGCGCCAGCAGCTTGGCCGGACAGGGCGCGGAGACCCAGTACTTC
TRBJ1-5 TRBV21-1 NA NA CASNIRALNQPQHF TGTGCCAGCAACATCCGGGCTCTCAATCAGCCCCAGCATTTT
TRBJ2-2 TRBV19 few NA CASSIDPPGKGGELFF TGTGCCAGTAGTATAGATCCCCCAGGGAAAGGCGGGGAGCTGTTTTTT
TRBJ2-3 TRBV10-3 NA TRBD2 CATTTSGSTDTQYF TGTGCCACCACGACTAGCGGGAGCACAGATACGCAGTATTTT
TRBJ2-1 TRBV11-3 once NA CASSPGRSNSYNEQFF TGTGCCAGCAGCCCTGGCCGCAGCAACTCCTACAATGAGCAGTTCTTC
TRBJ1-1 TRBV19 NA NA CASLGAFF TGTGCCAGCCTGGGAGCTTTCTTT
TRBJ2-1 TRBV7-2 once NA CASRGGLPGDEQFF TGTGCCAGCAGGGGCGGGCTTCCTGGCGATGAGCAGTTCTTC
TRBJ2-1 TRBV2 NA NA CASKDGYYNEQFF TGTGCCAGCAAAGACGGATACTACAATGAGCAGTTCTTC
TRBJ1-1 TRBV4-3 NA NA CASSQDPVARGNTEAFF TGCGCCAGCAGCCAAGATCCCGTTGCCAGGGGGAACACTGAAGCTTTCTTT
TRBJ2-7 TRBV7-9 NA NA CASSSKSRYEQYF TGTGCCAGCAGCTCAAAAAGCAGATACGAGCAGTACTTC
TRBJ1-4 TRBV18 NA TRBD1 CASSPDRVPAEKLFF TGTGCCAGCTCACCGGACAGGGTGCCGGCTGAAAAACTGTTTTTT
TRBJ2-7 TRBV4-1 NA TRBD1 CASSQVGQGGNRQYF TGCGCCAGCAGCCAAGTGGGACAGGGGGGGAATCGGCAGTACTTC
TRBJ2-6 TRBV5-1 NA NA CASSFAAAGANVLTF TGCGCCAGCAGCTTCGCGGCGGCTGGGGCCAACGTCCTGACTTTC
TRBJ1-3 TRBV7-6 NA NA CASSYTHGGRLSSGNTIYF TGTGCCAGCAGTTATACCCACGGGGGCAGGCTGAGCTCTGGAAACACCATATATTTT
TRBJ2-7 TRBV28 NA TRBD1 CATFPRDRHSYEQYF TGTGCCACCTTCCCCCGGGACAGACACTCCTACGAGCAGTACTTC
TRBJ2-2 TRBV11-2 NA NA CASSLASGINTGELFF TGTGCCAGCAGCTTAGCGTCAGGGATCAACACCGGGGAGCTGTTTTTT
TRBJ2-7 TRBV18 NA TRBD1 CASSVGQGPTYEQYF TGTGCCAGCTCGGTGGGACAGGGCCCCACCTACGAGCAGTACTTC
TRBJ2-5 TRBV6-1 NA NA CASSEGTTGETQYF TGTGCCAGCAGTGAAGGGACCACTGGGGAGACCCAGTACTTC
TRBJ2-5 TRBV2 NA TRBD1 CASSEQGVAETQYF TGTGCCAGCAGTGAACAGGGGGTAGCAGAGACCCAGTACTTC
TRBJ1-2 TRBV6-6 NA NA CASSFDLLGLGYTF TGTGCCAGCAGTTTCGACCTTCTGGGGCTTGGCTACACCTTC
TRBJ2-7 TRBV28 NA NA CASRSRVGDEQYF TGTGCCAGCAGGTCCAGGGTCGGAGACGAGCAGTACTTC
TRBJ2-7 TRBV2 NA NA CASSEVNAEQYF TGTGCCAGCAGTGAAGTTAATGCCGAGCAGTACTTC
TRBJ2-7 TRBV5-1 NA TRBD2 CASSPGGSGRLEQYF TGCGCCAGCAGCCCCGGGGGTAGCGGGAGGCTCGAGCAGTACTTC
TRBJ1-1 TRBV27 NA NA CASSLKGRGGGTEAFF TGTGCCAGCAGTTTAAAGGGCAGGGGAGGTGGCACTGAAGCTTTCTTT
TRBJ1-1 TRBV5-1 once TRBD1 CASSVGQGWTEAFF TGCGCCAGCAGCGTGGGACAGGGGTGGACTGAAGCTTTCTTT
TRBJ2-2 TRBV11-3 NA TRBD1 CASSQWTGRNTGELFF TGTGCCAGCAGCCAGTGGACAGGGAGGAACACCGGGGAGCTGTTTTTT
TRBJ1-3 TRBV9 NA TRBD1 CASSVRGQTTGNTIYF TGTGCCAGCAGCGTCCGGGGACAGACAACTGGAAACACCATATATTTT
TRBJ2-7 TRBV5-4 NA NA CASSLIDRPGEQYF TGTGCCAGCAGCCTGATTGACAGGCCCGGCGAGCAGTACTTC
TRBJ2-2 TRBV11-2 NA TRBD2 CASSLQPSGSNTGELFF TGTGCCAGCAGCCTTCAACCTAGCGGTTCGAACACCGGGGAGCTGTTTTTT